This passage covers 11 T cell receptor beta chains from one sample sequenced in a study of blood T cell repertoires in COVID-19. Clones were read by immunoSEQ multiplex PCR, and TCRdb kept only the in-frame ones, dropping some. The sample yields 200,000 to 300,000 clones, 84% seen once. Sequenced sample: peripheral blood. Source of these receptors: a human donor in a cohort sampled during active COVID-19.

V usage is TRBV7-8 and J usage is TRBJ1-3; D remains unclear. Trimming left V 5 bases short and J 3 bases short, with 8 bases between. CDR1 is SGHVS, CDR2 FQNEAQ, per germline. This CDR3 is 13 amino acids long. The CDR3 DNA follows: TGTGCCAGCAGCAAGCTAGATGGAAACACCATATATTTT. Amino acids: CASSKLDGNTIYF.

This clone was seen more than once but under ten times. CDR3 coding DNA: TGTGCCAGCTTCCACTTCACAGGGGGTAGCACTGAAGCTTTCTTT. Protein product: CASFHFTGGSTEAFF. The chain combines TRBV28 with TRBJ1-1, with TRBD1 matching 8 bases. Looked up from germline, CDR1 is MDHEN and CDR2 is SYDVKM. V lost 8 bases, J lost 4 bases, and 12 bases stayed unmatched. The length of the CDR3 is 15 residues. The full variable domain, completed using reference TRBV28 and TRBJ1-1, is DVKVTQSSRYLVKRTGEKVFLECVQDMDHENMFWYRQDPGLGLRLIYFSYDVKMKEKGDIPEGYSVSREKKERFSLILESASTNQTSMYLCASFHFTGGSTEAFFGQGTRLTVV.

The V gene is TRBV5-4, the J gene TRBJ2-5; D possibly corresponds to TRBD1 (6 bases). CDR1 SGHNT and CDR2 YYREEE come from the germline V gene (reference sequence). The CDR3 runs 15 residues. V was clipped by 0 bases and J by 5 bases, with 14 bases between them. The CDR3, as DNA: TGTGCCAGCAGCTTGGCCGCCCAGGGGCACGAGACCCAGTACTTC. It yields the protein CASSLAAQGHETQYF.

The rearrangement links TRBV5-4 to TRBJ2-5; D is possibly TRBD1 (5 bases). V was shortened by 5 bases and J by 2 bases, with 16 bases between the two germline ends. The CDR3 totals 15 residues. The germline V gene has CDR1 SGHNT and CDR2 YYREEE (reference sequence). The CDR3, as DNA: TGTGCCAGCAGTAAGGGTTGGACAAAGCAAGAGACCCAGTACTTC. Its translation is CASSKGWTKQETQYF.

The genes are TRBV7-8 and TRBJ2-1; D possibly corresponds to TRBD2 (6 bases). Germline V gene lookup returns CDR1 SGHVS and CDR2 FQNEAQ. The CDR3 has 16 residues. The V and J ends lost 5 bases and 0 bases respectively, with 14 bases between them. CDR3 amino acids: CASSLLDGSSYNEQFF. CDR3 nucleotides: TGTGCCAGCAGCCTCCTCGACGGGAGCTCCTACAATGAGCAGTTCTTC.

This rearrangement joins TRBV18 to TRBJ2-7; TRBD2 aligns across 15 bases. The CDR3 is 16 amino acids. Germline V lookup: CDR1 KGHSH, CDR2 LQKENI. V dropped 2 bases and J dropped 13; count of bases not matched to a gene: 12. CDR3 in DNA: TGTGCCAGCTCACCAGACCTTCAGGGACTAGCGGGAGGTCCTTACTTC. It translates to CASSPDLQGLAGGPYF.

The V and J genes are TRBV12-3 or TRBV12-4 and TRBJ2-1; D is possibly TRBD2 (5 bases). The CDR3 spans 13 residues. V lost 4 bases to trimming and J lost 6 bases, with 10 bases between them. The CDR3: CASSSSSSNEQFF. Written as DNA, the CDR3 is TGTGCCAGCAGTTCCTCTAGCAGCAATGAGCAGTTCTTC.

The chain is built from TRBV5-1 and TRBJ2-7; D is uncertain. Trimming pared 0 bases from V and 3 bases from J, leaving 7 bases between. Germline-derived CDR1 and CDR2 are SGHRS and YFSETQ. CDR3 length equals 13 residues. This CDR3 is CASSLDGVYEQYF. The CDR3 nucleotides read TGCGCCAGCAGCTTGGACGGAGTCTACGAGCAGTACTTC.

For this clone: A read error may produce the germline difference seen at one junction end. The genes are TRBV5-8 and TRBJ2-5; D possibly corresponds to TRBD1 (7 bases). The CDR3 covers 16 residues. Per the germline V gene, CDR1 is SGHTS and CDR2 is YDEGEE. Here the CDR3 DNA reads TGTGCCAGCAGCCGACTCAGGGGGGACCCGACCGGGACTCCCCACTTC. The encoded protein is CASSRLRGDPTGTPHF. Complete variable domain (other parts from reference TRBV5-8 and TRBJ2-5): EAGVTQSPTHLIKTRGQQATLRCSPISGHTSVYWYQQALGLGLQFLLWYDEGEERNRGNFPPRFSGRQFPNYSSELNVNALELEDSALYLCASSRLRGDPTGTPHFGPGTRLLVL.

In its sample, this clone was seen a few times. The V and J genes are TRBV6-6 and TRBJ2-5; tentatively, D is TRBD1 (6 bases). V was clipped by 0 bases and J by 7 bases, with 18 bases between them. The CDR3 extends over 16 amino acids. Germline V CDR1 and CDR2: MNHNY, SVGAGI (reference sequence). The CDR3 spells CASSYSGDNIAGTQYF. The DNA for the CDR3 is TGTGCCAGCAGTTACTCGGGGGACAACATAGCCGGGACCCAGTACTTC.

This clone is medium-sized by share. This rearrangement joins TRBV28 to TRBJ1-6; the D gene is possibly TRBD1 (6 bases). The V end was cut by 0 bases, the J end by 5 bases, with 14 bases between. Germline CDR1 reads MDHEN; CDR2 reads SYDVKM. The CDR3 covers 17 residues. CDR3 nucleotides: TGTGCCAGCAGTTTATGGTCACGGACAGATGATAATTCACCCCTCCACTTT. Translating gives CASSLWSRTDDNSPLHF.